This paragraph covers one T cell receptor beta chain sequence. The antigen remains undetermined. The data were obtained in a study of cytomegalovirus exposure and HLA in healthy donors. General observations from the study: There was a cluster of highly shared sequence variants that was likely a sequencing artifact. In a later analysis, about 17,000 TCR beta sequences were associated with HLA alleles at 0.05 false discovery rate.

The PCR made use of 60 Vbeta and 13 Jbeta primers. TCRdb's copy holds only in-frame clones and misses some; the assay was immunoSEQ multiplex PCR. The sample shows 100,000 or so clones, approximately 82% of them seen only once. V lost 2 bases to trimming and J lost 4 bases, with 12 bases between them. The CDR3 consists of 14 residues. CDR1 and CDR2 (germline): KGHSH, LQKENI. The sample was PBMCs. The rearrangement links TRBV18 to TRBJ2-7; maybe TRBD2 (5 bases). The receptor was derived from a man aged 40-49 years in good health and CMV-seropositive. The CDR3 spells CASSPAAVAYEQYF. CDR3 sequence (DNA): TGTGCCAGCTCACCAGCAGCGGTGGCGTACGAGCAGTACTTC.